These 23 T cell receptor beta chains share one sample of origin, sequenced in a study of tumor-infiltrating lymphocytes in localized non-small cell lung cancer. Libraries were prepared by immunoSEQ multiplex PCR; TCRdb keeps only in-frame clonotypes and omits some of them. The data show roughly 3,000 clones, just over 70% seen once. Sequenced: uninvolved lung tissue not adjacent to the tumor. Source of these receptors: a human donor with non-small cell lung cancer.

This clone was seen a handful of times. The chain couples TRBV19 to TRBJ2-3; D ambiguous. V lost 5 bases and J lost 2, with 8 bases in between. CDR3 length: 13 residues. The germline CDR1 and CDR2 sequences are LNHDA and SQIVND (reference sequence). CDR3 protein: CASSYSYTDTQYF. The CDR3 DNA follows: TGTGCCAGTAGTTATAGCTACACAGATACGCAGTATTTT.

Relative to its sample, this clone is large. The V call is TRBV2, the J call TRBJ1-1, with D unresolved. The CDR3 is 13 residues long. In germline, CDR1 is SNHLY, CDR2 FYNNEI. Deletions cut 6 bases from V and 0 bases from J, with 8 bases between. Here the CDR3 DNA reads TGTGCCAGCAGCCCGGCTATGAACACTGAAGCTTTCTTT. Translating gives CASSPAMNTEAFF.

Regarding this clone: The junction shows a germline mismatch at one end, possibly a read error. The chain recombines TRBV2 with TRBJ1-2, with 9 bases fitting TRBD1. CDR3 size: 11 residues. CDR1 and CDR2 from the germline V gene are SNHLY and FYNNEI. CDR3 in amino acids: CASSGPGQGVF. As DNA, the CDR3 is TGTGCCAGCAGTGGCCCGGGACAGGGAGTCTTC.

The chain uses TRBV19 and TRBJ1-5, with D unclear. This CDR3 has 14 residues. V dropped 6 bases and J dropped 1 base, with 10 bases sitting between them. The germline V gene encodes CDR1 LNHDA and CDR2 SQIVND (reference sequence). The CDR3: CASRRQASNQPQHF. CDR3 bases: TGTGCCAGTAGGAGACAAGCCAGCAATCAGCCCCAGCATTTT.

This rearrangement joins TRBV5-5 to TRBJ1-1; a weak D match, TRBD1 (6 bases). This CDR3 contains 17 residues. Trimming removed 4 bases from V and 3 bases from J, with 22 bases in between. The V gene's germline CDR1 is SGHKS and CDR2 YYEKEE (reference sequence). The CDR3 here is CASSLSGGLGVYTEAFF. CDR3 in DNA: TGTGCCAGCAGCCTGAGTGGGGGGCTCGGGGTTTACACTGAAGCTTTCTTT.

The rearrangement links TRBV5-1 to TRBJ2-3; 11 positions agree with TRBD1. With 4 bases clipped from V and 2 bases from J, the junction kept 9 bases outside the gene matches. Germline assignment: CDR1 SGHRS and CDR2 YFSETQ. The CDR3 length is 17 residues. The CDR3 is CASSSGQGAGYTDTQYF. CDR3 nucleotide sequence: TGCGCCAGCAGCAGCGGACAGGGGGCCGGATACACAGATACGCAGTATTTT.

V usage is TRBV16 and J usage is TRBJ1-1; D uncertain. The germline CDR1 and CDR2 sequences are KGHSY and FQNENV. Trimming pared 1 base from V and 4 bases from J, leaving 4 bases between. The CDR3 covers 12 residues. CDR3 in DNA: TGTGCCAGCAGCCAATACGGCACTGAAGCTTTCTTT. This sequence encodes CASSQYGTEAFF.

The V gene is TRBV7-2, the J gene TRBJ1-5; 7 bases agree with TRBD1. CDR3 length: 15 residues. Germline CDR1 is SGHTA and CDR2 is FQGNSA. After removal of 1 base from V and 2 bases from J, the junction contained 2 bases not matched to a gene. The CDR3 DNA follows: TGTGCCAGCAGCTTAGAGGGGACAGGCAATCAGCCCCAGCATTTT. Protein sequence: CASSLEGTGNQPQHF.

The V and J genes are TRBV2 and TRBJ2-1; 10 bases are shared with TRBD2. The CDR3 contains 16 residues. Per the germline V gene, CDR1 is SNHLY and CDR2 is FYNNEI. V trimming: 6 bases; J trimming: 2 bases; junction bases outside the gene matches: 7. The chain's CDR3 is CASSSQRGGTYNEQFF. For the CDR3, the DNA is TGTGCCAGCAGCTCTCAGCGGGGGGGGACCTACAATGAGCAGTTCTTC. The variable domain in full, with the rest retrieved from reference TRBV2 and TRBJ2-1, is EPEVTQTPSHQVTQMGQEVILRCVPISNHLYFYWYRQILGQKVEFLVSFYNNEISEKSEIFDDQFSVERPDGSNFTLKIRSTKLEDSAMYFCASSSQRGGTYNEQFFGPGTRLTVL.

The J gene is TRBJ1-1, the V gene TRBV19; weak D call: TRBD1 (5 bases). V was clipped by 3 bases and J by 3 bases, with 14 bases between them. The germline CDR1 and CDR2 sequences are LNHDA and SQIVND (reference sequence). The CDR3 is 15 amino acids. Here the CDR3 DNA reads TGTGCCAGTAGTATTTCCCACGGGGCGGACACTGAAGCTTTCTTT. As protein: CASSISHGADTEAFF.

The CDR3 DNA follows: TGTGCCAGCAGCCAAGAGCTAGCGGGGGGGCAGGGGGAGACCCAGTACTTC. Residues: CASSQELAGGQGETQYF. V usage is TRBV4-2 and J usage is TRBJ2-5; 12 bases are shared with TRBD2. V shed 0 bases and J 5 bases; nucleotides not matched to a gene: 7. This CDR3 spans 17 amino acids. Germline assignment: CDR1 LGHNA and CDR2 YNFKEQ.

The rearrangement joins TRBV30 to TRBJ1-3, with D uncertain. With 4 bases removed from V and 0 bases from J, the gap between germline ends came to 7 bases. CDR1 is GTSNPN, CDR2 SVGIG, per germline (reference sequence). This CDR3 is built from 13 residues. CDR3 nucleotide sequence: TGTGCCTGGACTTACGACTCTGGAAACACCATATATTTT. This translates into CAWTYDSGNTIYF.

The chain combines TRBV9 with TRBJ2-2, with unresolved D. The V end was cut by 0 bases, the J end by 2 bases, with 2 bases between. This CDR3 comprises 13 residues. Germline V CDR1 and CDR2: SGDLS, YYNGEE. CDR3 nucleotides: TGTGCCAGCAGCGTAGATAACACCGGGGAGCTGTTTTTT. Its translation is CASSVDNTGELFF.

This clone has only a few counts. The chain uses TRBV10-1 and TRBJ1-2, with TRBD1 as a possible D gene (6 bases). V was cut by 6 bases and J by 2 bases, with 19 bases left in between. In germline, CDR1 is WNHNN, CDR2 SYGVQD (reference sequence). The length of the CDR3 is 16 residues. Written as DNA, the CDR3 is TGCGCCAGCAGCGGGGGGGCCGCAGGAGAGAACTATGGCTACACCTTC. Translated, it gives CASSGGAAGENYGYTF.

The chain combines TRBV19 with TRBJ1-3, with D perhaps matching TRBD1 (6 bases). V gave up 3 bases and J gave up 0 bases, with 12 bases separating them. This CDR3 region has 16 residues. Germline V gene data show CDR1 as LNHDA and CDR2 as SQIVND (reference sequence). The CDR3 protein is CASSILGQSSGNTIYF. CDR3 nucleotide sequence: TGTGCCAGTAGTATCCTCGGACAGAGCTCTGGAAACACCATATATTTT. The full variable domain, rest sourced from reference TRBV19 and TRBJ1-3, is DGGITQSPKYLFRKEGQNVTLSCEQNLNHDAMYWYRQDPGQGLRLIYYSQIVNDFQKGDIAEGYSVSREKKESFPLTVTSAQKNPTAFYLCASSILGQSSGNTIYFGEGSWLTVV.

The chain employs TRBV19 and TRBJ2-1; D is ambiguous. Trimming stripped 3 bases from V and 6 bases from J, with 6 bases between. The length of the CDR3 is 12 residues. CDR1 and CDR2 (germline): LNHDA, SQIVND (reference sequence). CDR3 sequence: CASSIVANEQFF. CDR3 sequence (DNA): TGTGCCAGTAGTATCGTGGCCAATGAGCAGTTCTTC.

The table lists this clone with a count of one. The CDR3 DNA is TGTGCCAGCAGACCGCGTGAGGGGGCCCTCAATGAGCAGTTCTTC. Protein sequence: CASRPREGALNEQFF. The V call is TRBV6-5, the J call TRBJ2-1; 7 bases map to TRBD1. This CDR3 is 15 amino acids long. Germline assignment: CDR1 MNHEY and CDR2 SVGAGI. V gave up 6 bases and J gave up 6 bases; unmatched junction bases: 11.

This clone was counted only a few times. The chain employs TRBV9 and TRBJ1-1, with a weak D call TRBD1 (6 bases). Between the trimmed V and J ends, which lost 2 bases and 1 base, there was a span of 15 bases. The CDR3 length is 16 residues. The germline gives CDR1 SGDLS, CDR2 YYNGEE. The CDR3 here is CASSVYDRTSNTEAFF. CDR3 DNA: TGTGCCAGCAGCGTTTATGACAGGACATCGAACACTGAAGCTTTCTTT.

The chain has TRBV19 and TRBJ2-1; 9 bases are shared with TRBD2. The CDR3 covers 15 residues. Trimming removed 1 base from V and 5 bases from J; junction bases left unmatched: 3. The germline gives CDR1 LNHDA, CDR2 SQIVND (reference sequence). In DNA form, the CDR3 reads TGTGCCAGTAGTATAGGTAGCGGGGGTCACAATGAGCAGTTCTTC. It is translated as CASSIGSGGHNEQFF.

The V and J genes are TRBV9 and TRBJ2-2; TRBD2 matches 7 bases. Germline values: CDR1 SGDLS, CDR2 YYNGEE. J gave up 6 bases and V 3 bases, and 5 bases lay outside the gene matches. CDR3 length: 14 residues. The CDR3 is CASSGGAGAGELFF. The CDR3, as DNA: TGTGCCAGCAGCGGTGGGGCGGGGGCCGGGGAGCTGTTTTTT. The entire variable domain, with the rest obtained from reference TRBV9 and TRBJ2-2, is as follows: DSGVTQTPKHLITATGQRVTLRCSPRSGDLSVYWYQQSLDQGLQFLIQYYNGEERAKGNILERFSAQQFPDLHSELNLSSLELGDSALYFCASSGGAGAGELFFGEGSRLTVL.

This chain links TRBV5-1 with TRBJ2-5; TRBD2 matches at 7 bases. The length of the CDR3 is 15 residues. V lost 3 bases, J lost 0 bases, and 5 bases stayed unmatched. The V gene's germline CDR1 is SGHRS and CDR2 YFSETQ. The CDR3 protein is CASSWGGSYQETQYF. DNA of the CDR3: TGCGCCAGCAGCTGGGGGGGGTCGTACCAAGAGACCCAGTACTTC.

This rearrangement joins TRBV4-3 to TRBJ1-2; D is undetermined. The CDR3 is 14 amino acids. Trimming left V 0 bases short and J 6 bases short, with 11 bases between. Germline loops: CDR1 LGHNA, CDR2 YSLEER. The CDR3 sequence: CASSQDRTDDGYTF. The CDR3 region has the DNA TGCGCCAGCAGCCAAGATAGAACAGACGATGGCTACACCTTC.

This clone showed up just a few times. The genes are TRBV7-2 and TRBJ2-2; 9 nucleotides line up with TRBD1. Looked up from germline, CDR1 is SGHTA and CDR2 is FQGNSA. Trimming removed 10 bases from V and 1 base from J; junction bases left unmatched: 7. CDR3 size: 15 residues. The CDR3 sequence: CAMGGTGRNTGELFF. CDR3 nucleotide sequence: TGTGCCATGGGAGGGACAGGGAGGAACACCGGGGAGCTGTTTTTT. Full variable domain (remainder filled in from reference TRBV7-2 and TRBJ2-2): GAGVSQSPSNKVTEKGKDVELRCDPISGHTALYWYRQSLGQGLEFLIYFQGNSAPDKSGLPSDRFSAERTGGSVSTLTIQRTQQEDSAVYLCAMGGTGRNTGELFFGEGSRLTVL.